This TCR beta chain emerged from a study of vaccination and CD4 T cells after COVID-19. Study-wide context: Median time from second vaccine dose to sampling was just over 70 days (14 to 241). The peptides that stimulated the cells were overlapping spike peptides from SARS-CoV-2, HCoV-NL63, HCoV-OC43 and HCoV-229E. Culture controls were given either a CEFX pool, an HIV-1 Nef pool, or no peptide. Notes on the study in general: There was no significant change from 21 to 38 median reactive clonotypes.

Oncomine TCR Beta short-read sequencing was applied to DNA from cultured CD4+ T cells. Each CDR3 protein is one row after TCRdb ran MiXCR on the PCR reads. The data show 15,000 to 25,000 distinct CDR3 sequences, with more than 50% seen just once and roughly 10% held by the top ten. This CDR3 is built from 13 residues. Germline V gives CDR1 SGHTA, CDR2 FQGNSA. Trimming took off 6 bases at V and 3 bases at J, with 12 bases between the two ends. Note on this clonotype: Antigen unknown.

The treatment here: 10-day PBMC culture with coronavirus spike peptide pools or control peptides (ViraFEST assay). The sample taken for sequencing was CD4+ T cells from blood, cultured in vitro. This chain links TRBV7-2 with TRBJ2-7; D is unresolved. This TCR came from a human donor who had recovered from COVID-19. In nucleotides, the CDR3 is TGTGCCAGCAGACCCTTGGACCTCTACGAGCAGTACTTC. It specifies CASRPLDLYEQYF.